Below, one T cell receptor (beta chain) is given with its context. Its antigen is as yet unknown. This entry belongs to a study of glioma-infiltrating T cells. Study-wide points: Only very few CDR3 sequences appeared in both tissue and blood.

Amplification of TCR alpha and beta CDR3 regions from RNA used iRepertoire nested multiplex PCR. Using its own MiXCR run on the multiplex PCR reads, TCRdb lists one record per CDR3 protein. The data show fewer than 500,000 distinct CDR3 sequences, roughly two fifths seen once. The CDR3 contains 15 residues. CDR1 DFQATT and CDR2 SNEGSKA come from the germline V gene (reference sequence). Germline trimming cut 6 bases from V and 4 bases from J; bases unmatched to any gene: 8. This TCR was sampled from a human donor with low-grade glioma or glioblastoma, undergoing nonglioma brain surgery, or in good health (not recorded which). The genes are TRBV20-1 and TRBJ2-3; 12 nucleotides agree with TRBD2. Material for sequencing was glioma tissue, nonneoplastic brain tissue, or PBMCs (not recorded which). This CDR3 is CSAPRLAGDSDTQYF. The CDR3, as DNA: TGCAGTGCCCCAAGACTAGCGGGAGATTCAGATACGCAGTATTTT.